A single sample is the source of the 13 T cell receptor beta chains below, sequenced in a study of Graves' ophthalmopathy and Graves' hyperthyroidism. Using RNA transcripts, the TCR beta CDR3 regions were amplified. The first-round RT-PCR employed HTBI primers together with the Qiagen OneStep RT-PCR kit. A multiplex PCR was then performed as the second round. TCRdb independently ran MiXCR on the multiplex PCR reads; one entry per CDR3 protein. Counted here are about 400,000 distinct CDR3 sequences, approximately 16% occurring once; the ten biggest clones make up about 1.4%. What was sequenced was peripheral blood. The receptors derive from a woman younger than 30 with Graves' ophthalmopathy.

The table lists this clonotype with many counts. The chain links TRBV29-1 to TRBJ2-7; 11 nucleotides align to TRBD2. V was pared by 6 bases and J by 5 bases, with 12 bases of the junction left unmatched. The CDR3 is 15 amino acids. Germline V CDR1 and CDR2: SQVTM, ANQGSEA. CDR3 sequence: CSVRVLAGGGNEQYF. In DNA, the CDR3 is TGCAGCGTCCGGGTTCTAGCGGGGGGCGGCAACGAGCAGTACTTC.

The table lists this clonotype with many counts. The chain carries TRBV6-5 and TRBJ2-7, with D perhaps assigned TRBD1 or TRBD2 (5 bases each). Trimming left V 0 bases short and J 0 bases short, with 27 bases between. The germline V gene encodes CDR1 MNHEY and CDR2 SVGAGI. The CDR3 has 21 amino acids. This CDR3 is CASSYSQPRDRHDLSSYEQYF. The CDR3 region has the DNA TGTGCCAGCAGTTACTCGCAGCCCCGGGACCGCCACGATCTTAGCTCCTACGAGCAGTACTTC.

In this sample, this clonotype turned up many times. The V gene is TRBV10-3, the J gene TRBJ1-5; TRBD1 is a possible D gene (6 bases). CDR1 and CDR2 (germline): ENHRY, SYGVKD. Trimming took off 10 bases at V and 3 bases at J, with 10 bases between the two ends. There are 12 residues in the CDR3. The CDR3 nucleotides read TGTGCCACAGGGGCGGTCAATCAGCCCCAGCATTTT. Its protein product is CATGAVNQPQHF.

About this clonotype: An end of the junction differs from the germline gene, which may be a read error. The chain couples TRBV20-1 to TRBJ2-5; 9 positions agree with TRBD1. CDR1 and CDR2 (germline): DFQATT, SNEGSKA (reference sequence). This CDR3 has 12 amino acids. The CDR3 region has the DNA TGCAGCGCTACAGGGGGCGTGAAGACCCAGTACTTC. Amino acid sequence: CSATGGVKTQYF.

This clonotype was detected many times. The chain is built from TRBV6-5 and TRBJ2-5; a weak D match, TRBD1 (6 bases). The CDR3 spans 15 residues. Germline V gives CDR1 MNHEY, CDR2 SVGAGI. The V end lost 0 bases, the J end lost 1 base, and 9 bases lay between the germline ends. This CDR3 is CASSYSGHFQETQYF. CDR3 nucleotide sequence: TGTGCCAGCAGTTACTCGGGACATTTCCAAGAGACCCAGTACTTC.

This clonotype was picked up many times. V is TRBV28 and J is TRBJ1-3, with D uncertain. This CDR3 is 15 amino acids long. The V gene lost 1 base and the J gene lost 3 bases, with 10 bases spanning the gap. CDR1 is MDHEN, CDR2 SYDVKM, per germline. The DNA for the CDR3 is TGTGCCAGCAGTTTATACCCGATGGATGGAAACACCATATATTTT. This translates into CASSLYPMDGNTIYF.

This clonotype was seen more than once but under ten times. The gene calls are TRBV30 and TRBJ1-5; D remains unclear. This CDR3 contains 13 residues. Between the trimmed V and J ends, which lost 1 base and 5 bases, there was a span of 9 bases. Germline CDR1 GTSNPN, CDR2 SVGIG (reference sequence). The DNA for the CDR3 is TGTGCCTGGAGTGACCCGTGGGATCAGCCCCAGCATTTT. Translated: CAWSDPWDQPQHF.

This clonotype was seen repeatedly, ten times or more. V is TRBV30 and J is TRBJ1-2, with TRBD1 as a possible D gene (6 bases). V lost 4 bases, J lost 3 bases, and 15 bases lay in between. Germline CDR1 GTSNPN, CDR2 SVGIG (reference sequence). CDR3 length equals 14 residues. The CDR3 region has the DNA TGTGCCTGGAACCCGGTGGGGGGCGACTATGGCTACACCTTC. Translation gives CAWNPVGGDYGYTF.

The gene calls are TRBV18 and TRBJ2-7; 7 positions agree with TRBD1. The CDR3 consists of 16 residues. CDR1 and CDR2 from the germline V gene are KGHSH and LQKENI. After removal of 3 bases from V and 0 bases from J, the junction contained 8 bases not matched to a gene. The CDR3 DNA reads TGTGCCAGCTCACCGGTAAACAGGGGATTCTCCTACGAGCAGTACTTC. This translates into CASSPVNRGFSYEQYF. Using reference TRBV18 and TRBJ2-7 for the parts outside the CDR3, the full variable domain is NAGVMQNPRHLVRRRGQEARLRCSPMKGHSHVYWYRQLPEEGLKFMVYLQKENIIDESGMPKERFSAEFPKEGPSILRIQQVVRGDSAAYFCASSPVNRGFSYEQYFGPGTRLTVT.

This clonotype was seen at least ten times. The rearrangement links TRBV20-1 to TRBJ1-6; perhaps TRBD1 as D (5 bases). V lost 6 bases, J lost 6 bases, and 24 bases lay in between. This CDR3 has 17 residues. Germline lookup yields CDR1 DFQATT and CDR2 SNEGSKA (reference sequence). The CDR3 region is CSATSGAVGGINSPLHF. CDR3 DNA: TGCAGTGCCACAAGCGGGGCAGTTGGGGGAATTAATTCACCCCTCCACTTT.

The CDR3 DNA sequence: TGCGCCAGCAGCTTGTCGGCGCGTGCGGGACAGGGGGCCCAAGCTTTCTTT. Translating it yields CASSLSARAGQGAQAFF. The genes are TRBV5-1 and TRBJ1-1; 12 nucleotides line up with TRBD1. Germline V gene data show CDR1 as SGHRS and CDR2 as YFSETQ. The J segment lost 9 bases and the V segment lost 1 base, leaving 13 bases of the junction unmatched. This CDR3 has 17 amino acids.

In its sample, this clonotype was seen many times. The rearrangement uses TRBV7-6 and TRBJ2-7; TRBD1 matches 11 bases. After removal of 2 bases from V and 7 bases from J, the junction contained 13 bases not matched to a gene. The germline V gene encodes CDR1 SGHVS and CDR2 FNYEAQ. The CDR3 has 17 amino acids. CDR3 protein: CASSLNPDRGLNQEQYF. In DNA form, the CDR3 reads TGTGCCAGCAGCTTAAACCCGGACAGGGGGCTCAACCAAGAGCAGTACTTC.

The chain combines TRBV6-2 or TRBV6-3 with TRBJ1-2; 8 nucleotides align to TRBD1. Germline V gives CDR1 MNHEY, CDR2 SVGEGT. Trimming cost V 11 bases and J 1 base; bases outside gene matches: 12. The CDR3 runs to 15 residues. The CDR3 DNA follows: TGTGCCGGGTCCCGGGACAGGAGTAATAACTATGGCTACACCTTC. Translated, it gives CAGSRDRSNNYGYTF.